Included here is one T cell receptor (beta chain) sequence, with context. Germline CDR1 SGHNT, CDR2 YYREEE (reference sequence). The CDR3 contains 12 residues. V lost 7 bases and J lost 5; bases outside the gene matches: 1. The PCR used 60 V beta and 13 J beta primers. Sequencing used immunoSEQ multiplex PCR; TCRdb keeps in-frame clones, though not all of them. The sample holds tens of thousands of clones; 85% are singletons and the top ten take roughly an eighth. This sample is drawn from a study of glioma-infiltrating T cells after dendritic cell vaccination. The rearrangement links TRBV5-4 to TRBJ2-3; TRBD1 matches at 10 bases. The clonotype comes from a human donor with glioblastoma. Source: blood, taken before dendritic cell vaccination. CDR3 loop: CASGTGEDTQYF. Here the CDR3 DNA reads TGTGCCAGCGGGACAGGGGAAGATACGCAGTATTTT.